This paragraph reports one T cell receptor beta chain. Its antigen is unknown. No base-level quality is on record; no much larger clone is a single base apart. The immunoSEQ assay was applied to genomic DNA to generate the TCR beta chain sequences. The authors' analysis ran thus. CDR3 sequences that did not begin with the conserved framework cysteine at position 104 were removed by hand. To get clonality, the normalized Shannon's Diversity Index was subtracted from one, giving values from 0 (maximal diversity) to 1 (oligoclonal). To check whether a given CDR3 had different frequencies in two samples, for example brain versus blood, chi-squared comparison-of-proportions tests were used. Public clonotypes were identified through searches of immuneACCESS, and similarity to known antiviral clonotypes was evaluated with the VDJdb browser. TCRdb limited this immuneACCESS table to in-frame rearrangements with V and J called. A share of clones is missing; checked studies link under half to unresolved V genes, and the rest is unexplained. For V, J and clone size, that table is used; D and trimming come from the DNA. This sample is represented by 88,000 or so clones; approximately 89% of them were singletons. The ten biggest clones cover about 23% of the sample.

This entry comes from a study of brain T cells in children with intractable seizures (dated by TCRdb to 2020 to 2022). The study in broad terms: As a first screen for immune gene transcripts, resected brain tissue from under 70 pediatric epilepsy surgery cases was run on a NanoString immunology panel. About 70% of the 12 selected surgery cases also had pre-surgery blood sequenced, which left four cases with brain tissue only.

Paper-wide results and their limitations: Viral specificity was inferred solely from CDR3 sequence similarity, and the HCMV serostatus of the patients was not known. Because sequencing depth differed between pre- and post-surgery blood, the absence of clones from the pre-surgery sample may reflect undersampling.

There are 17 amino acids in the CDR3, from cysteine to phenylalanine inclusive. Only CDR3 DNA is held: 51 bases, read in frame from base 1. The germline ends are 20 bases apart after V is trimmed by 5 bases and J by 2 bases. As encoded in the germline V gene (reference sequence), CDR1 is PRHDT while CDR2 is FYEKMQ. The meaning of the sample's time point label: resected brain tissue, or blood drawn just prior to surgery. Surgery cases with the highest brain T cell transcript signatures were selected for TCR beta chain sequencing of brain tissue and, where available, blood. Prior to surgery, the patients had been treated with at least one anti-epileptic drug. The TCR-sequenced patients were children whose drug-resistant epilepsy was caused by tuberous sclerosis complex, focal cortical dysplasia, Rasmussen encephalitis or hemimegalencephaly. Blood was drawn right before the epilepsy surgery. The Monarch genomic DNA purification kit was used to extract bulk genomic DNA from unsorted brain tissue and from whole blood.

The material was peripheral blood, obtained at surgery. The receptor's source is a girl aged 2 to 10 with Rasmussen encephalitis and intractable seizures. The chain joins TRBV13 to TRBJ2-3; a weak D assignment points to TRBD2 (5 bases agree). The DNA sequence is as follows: TGTGCCAGCAGCCCAGACCCCGGGTGGGGAGTCACAGATACGCAGTATTTT. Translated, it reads CASSPDPGWGVTDTQYF.